These 30 T cell receptor beta chains were all obtained from the same sample, sequenced in a study of beta chain features in type 1 diabetes. Findings of the study overall: Moderate yet significant TCRB CDR3 shortening was seen in Type 1 diabetes patients in all four CD4+ subsets.

Antigens for these TCRs are unknown. All of the isolated RNA was reverse transcribed, so expressed TCRB transcripts were sequenced. The protocol was immunoSEQ multiplex PCR, while the TCRdb copy is restricted to in-frame clones and leaves out a portion. The table lists roughly 730,000 clones, 13% of them singletons. The sample was naive CD4+ T cells from blood. These receptors were collected from a man aged 18 to 29 with type 1 diabetes.

The chain combines TRBV9 with TRBJ1-6, with a tentative D call TRBD1 (5 bases). This CDR3 is built from 17 residues. The germline V gene encodes CDR1 SGDLS and CDR2 YYNGEE. With 0 bases removed from V and 7 bases from J, the gap between germline ends came to 17 bases. The CDR3 loop is CASSVAISADRNSPLHF. The CDR3 region has the DNA TGTGCCAGCAGCGTAGCAATTTCGGCAGACAGAAATTCACCCCTCCACTTT.

This clone showed up just a few times. V usage is TRBV7-6 and J usage is TRBJ2-5; D is undetermined. The CDR3 length is 13 residues. Germline values: CDR1 SGHVS, CDR2 FNYEAQ. V lost 4 bases to trimming and J lost 3 bases, with 9 bases between them. The CDR3 here is CASSSMVKETQYF. The DNA for the CDR3 is TGTGCCAGCAGCTCAATGGTGAAAGAGACCCAGTACTTC.

This clone was picked up one time. The chain joins TRBV6-5 to TRBJ1-2; D call uncertain. The V gene lost 3 bases and the J gene lost 6 bases, with 14 bases spanning the gap. Germline V gene data show CDR1 as MNHEY and CDR2 as SVGAGI. The CDR3 has 14 amino acids. The CDR3 DNA sequence: TGTGCCAGCAGTTATAAAGGTGTGCATCATGGCTACACCTTC. It is translated as CASSYKGVHHGYTF.

This clone has more than one count but fewer than ten. The chain has TRBV6-5 and TRBJ1-2, with 7 bases that match TRBD1. Germline lookup yields CDR1 MNHEY and CDR2 SVGAGI. The V and J ends lost 4 bases and 7 bases, in that order; junction bases with no gene match: 9. This CDR3 has 14 amino acids. CDR3: CASSSDRANGGYTF. CDR3 DNA: TGTGCCAGCAGTTCCGACAGGGCTAATGGTGGCTACACCTTC.

This clone appeared a few times. The chain recombines TRBV30 with TRBJ1-2; D gene uncertain. CDR3 length: 12 residues. V was trimmed by 2 bases and J by 4 bases, leaving 8 bases between them. Per the germline V gene, CDR1 is GTSNPN and CDR2 is SVGIG (reference sequence). The CDR3 DNA reads as TGTGCCTGGAGTAATGCCGGCTATGGCTACACCTTC. Protein sequence: CAWSNAGYGYTF.

This clone was counted a few times. V usage is TRBV9 and J usage is TRBJ1-6, with D uncertain. This CDR3 is built from 14 residues. Germline V gene data show CDR1 as SGDLS and CDR2 as YYNGEE. V lost 9 bases and J 4 bases, leaving 14 bases between the germline ends. CDR3 sequence: CAISRAVYNSPLHF. In nucleotides, the CDR3 is TGTGCCATCTCGAGGGCCGTTTATAATTCACCCCTCCACTTT.

The chain recombines TRBV19 with TRBJ2-2; tentatively, D is TRBD1 (6 bases). The CDR3 totals 15 residues. Per the germline V gene, CDR1 is LNHDA and CDR2 is SQIVND (reference sequence). In DNA, the CDR3 is TGTGCGTCAGGGGATATCCATCAATCCACCGGGGAGCTGTTTTTT. The encoded protein is CASGDIHQSTGELFF.

The chain couples TRBV4-1 to TRBJ1-1; D uncertain. V lost 1 base and J 1 base, leaving 13 bases between the germline ends. Germline loops: CDR1 MGHRA, CDR2 YSYEKL. This CDR3 contains 16 residues. CDR3 nucleotides: TGCGCCAGCAGCCAAGGATTTTCCAGAGCGAACACTGAAGCTTTCTTT. Translating it yields CASSQGFSRANTEAFF.

A few counts support this clone. The chain employs TRBV7-2 and TRBJ2-3; TRBD1 might be the D (5 bases). V dropped 1 base and J dropped 2 bases, with 13 bases sitting between them. CDR3 length: 16 residues. Germline CDR1 and CDR2: SGHTA and FQGNSA. CDR3 sequence reads: CASSLGARAITDTQYF. In DNA form, the CDR3 reads TGTGCCAGCAGCTTAGGAGCCAGGGCAATCACAGATACGCAGTATTTT.

This clone was found a few times. This rearrangement joins TRBV18 to TRBJ2-1; D may be TRBD1 (5 bases). The CDR3 is made up of 16 amino acids. CDR1 is KGHSH and CDR2 is LQKENI in the germline V gene. The V end lost 1 base, the J end lost 0 bases, and 10 bases lay between the germline ends. Here the CDR3 DNA reads TGTGCCAGCTCACCACAGGGGAAAGGCTCCTACAATGAGCAGTTCTTC. Its protein product is CASSPQGKGSYNEQFF. The variable domain in full, with the rest retrieved from reference TRBV18 and TRBJ2-1, is NAGVMQNPRHLVRRRGQEARLRCSPMKGHSHVYWYRQLPEEGLKFMVYLQKENIIDESGMPKERFSAEFPKEGPSILRIQQVVRGDSAAYFCASSPQGKGSYNEQFFGPGTRLTVL.

The chain joins TRBV6-5 to TRBJ1-1, with a possible D match to TRBD1 (5 bases). The CDR3 runs to 14 residues. Trimming cost V 2 bases and J 1 base, with 8 bases left between them. The germline gives CDR1 MNHEY, CDR2 SVGAGI. CDR3 DNA: TGTGCCAGCAGTTACGACAGACAGAACACTGAAGCTTTCTTT. Translating it yields CASSYDRQNTEAFF.

About this clone: Other nucleotide sequences from this sample produce the same CDR3. This rearrangement joins TRBV6-5 to TRBJ1-5; D is undetermined. The CDR3 covers 14 residues. Germline V gene lookup returns CDR1 MNHEY and CDR2 SVGAGI. V was cut by 0 bases and J by 5 bases, with 8 bases left in between. The CDR3 is CASSYSERDQPQHF. The CDR3 DNA is TGTGCCAGCAGTTACTCGGAACGGGATCAGCCCCAGCATTTT.

This rearrangement joins TRBV4-1 to TRBJ1-2, with unresolved D. Trimming removed 3 bases at V and 3 bases at J, with 8 bases between. This CDR3 is 13 amino acids long. CDR1 and CDR2 (germline): MGHRA, YSYEKL. The CDR3 region has the DNA TGCGCCAGCAGCCAGAGATTACACTATGGCTACACCTTC. As protein: CASSQRLHYGYTF.

This clone has just a few counts. The chain combines TRBV7-2 with TRBJ2-3, with D tentatively TRBD2 (7 bases). From germline, CDR1 is SGHTA and CDR2 FQGNSA. V was shortened by 3 bases and J by 1 base, with 11 bases between the two germline ends. The CDR3 consists of 15 residues. The CDR3 loop is CASSLRGHGTDTQYF. The CDR3 nucleotides read TGTGCCAGCAGCTTGCGGGGGCATGGCACAGATACGCAGTATTTT.

This clone occurred a few times. The CDR3 bases are TGTGCCAGTTTCTCCCGCGAAGAGACCCAGTACTTC. Its protein is CASFSREETQYF. The chain couples TRBV28 to TRBJ2-5, with D unclear. The CDR3 runs 12 residues. The V end lost 9 bases, the J end lost 3 bases, and 11 bases lay between the germline ends. CDR1 is MDHEN and CDR2 is SYDVKM in the germline V gene.

This clone was seen more than once but under ten times. The rearrangement links TRBV19 to TRBJ1-5; no definite D call. V lost 2 bases and J lost 6, with 17 bases in between. This CDR3 region has 16 residues. Germline-derived CDR1 and CDR2 are LNHDA and SQIVND (reference sequence). The CDR3 sequence is CASSITAGPGSQPQHF. The DNA for the CDR3 is TGTGCCAGTAGTATAACGGCAGGACCTGGTTCTCAGCCCCAGCATTTT.

In its sample, this clone was seen a few times. This CDR3 is CASSYRTPQETQYF. The CDR3 region has the DNA TGTGCCAGCAGTTACCGGACACCACAAGAGACCCAGTACTTC. The chain uses TRBV6-5 and TRBJ2-5, with D possibly TRBD1 on 5 matching bases. The CDR3 totals 14 residues. Germline V CDR1 and CDR2: MNHEY, SVGAGI. The germline V and J ends were trimmed by 2 bases and 2 bases, with 9 bases remaining between them.

This clone was detected a few times. The rearrangement links TRBV2 to TRBJ2-3; D unclear. Germline V lookup: CDR1 SNHLY, CDR2 FYNNEI. The CDR3 totals 11 residues. V lost 8 bases and J lost 2, with 5 bases in between. CDR3 nucleotide sequence: TGTGCCAGCGAAAACACAGATACGCAGTATTTT. Its translation: CASENTDTQYF.

This clone was detected only a few times. The V and J genes are TRBV29-1 and TRBJ1-1, with TRBD1 as a possible D gene (5 bases). The CDR3 extends over 14 amino acids. V was pared by 0 bases and J by 4 bases, with 12 bases between. Germline CDR1 SQVTM, CDR2 ANQGSEA. This CDR3 is CSVEEDSFGTEAFF. The CDR3 region has the DNA TGCAGCGTTGAAGAAGACAGTTTTGGCACTGAAGCTTTCTTT.

This chain links TRBV30 with TRBJ1-1, with D perhaps matching TRBD1 (6 bases). V was trimmed by 6 bases and J by 4 bases, leaving 18 bases between them. The V gene's germline CDR1 is GTSNPN and CDR2 SVGIG (reference sequence). This CDR3 has 14 amino acids. CDR3 coding DNA: TGTGCCTGCGGGACATCAAGGAGTAGCACTGAAGCTTTCTTT. It is translated as CACGTSRSSTEAFF.

This sequence joins TRBV30 and TRBJ1-1; D gene ambiguous. This CDR3 is built from 14 residues. The germline V gene has CDR1 GTSNPN and CDR2 SVGIG (reference sequence). V was shortened by 0 bases and J by 1 base, with 9 bases between the two germline ends. Written as DNA, the CDR3 is TGTGCCTGGAGTGTACTACTGGGGAACACTGAAGCTTTCTTT. It specifies CAWSVLLGNTEAFF.

The chain couples TRBV6-1 to TRBJ1-5, with D perhaps matching TRBD1 (5 bases). V was trimmed by 6 bases and J by 4 bases, leaving 10 bases between them. The germline V gene has CDR1 MNHNS and CDR2 SASEGT. The CDR3 spans 13 residues. In DNA form, the CDR3 reads TGTGCCAGCAGCGGGGGAGGAAATCAGCCCCAGCATTTT. It yields the protein CASSGGGNQPQHF.

This clone has a handful of counts. The gene calls are TRBV9 and TRBJ2-1; D remains ambiguous. Germline V CDR1 and CDR2: SGDLS, YYNGEE. The ends were cut back, 0 bases at V and 6 bases at J, with 7 bases in the middle. The CDR3 contains 13 residues. This CDR3 is CASSVAAPNEQFF. DNA for the CDR3: TGTGCCAGCAGCGTAGCCGCACCCAATGAGCAGTTCTTC.

The rearrangement uses TRBV28 and TRBJ1-1; D call uncertain. Germline V CDR1 and CDR2: MDHEN, SYDVKM. Trimming shortened V by 5 bases and J by 6 bases, and 13 bases separated the two germline ends. CDR3 length: 13 residues. The chain's CDR3 is CASSPYSVAEAFF. The CDR3 DNA sequence: TGTGCCAGCAGTCCCTACTCGGTGGCTGAAGCTTTCTTT.

The V gene is TRBV7-9, the J gene TRBJ1-2; no clear D gene. This CDR3 is 12 amino acids long. CDR1 and CDR2 from the germline V gene are SEHNR and FQNEAQ (reference sequence). V dropped 1 base and J dropped 5 bases, with 5 bases sitting between them. The chain's CDR3 is CASSLDGYGYTF. The CDR3 DNA follows: TGTGCCAGCAGCTTAGACGGGTATGGCTACACCTTC.

This sequence joins TRBV19 and TRBJ2-7; TRBD2 aligns across 10 bases. The CDR3 is made up of 15 amino acids. CDR1 is LNHDA and CDR2 is SQIVND in the germline V gene (reference sequence). V dropped 4 bases and J dropped 7; count of bases not matched to a gene: 10. CDR3 region: CASSKTSGAVWEQYF. For the CDR3, the DNA is TGTGCCAGTAGTAAAACTAGCGGGGCCGTCTGGGAGCAGTACTTC.

There are a few counts of this clone. V gene TRBV30 combines with J gene TRBJ2-1; possibly TRBD2 for D (5 bases). V lost 0 bases and J 12 bases, leaving 21 bases between the germline ends. The CDR3 length is 15 residues. CDR1 is GTSNPN and CDR2 is SVGIG in the germline V gene (reference sequence). The CDR3 DNA reads TGTGCCTGGAGTGTCGGAGGAGCTACCCCAAGCGGGCAGTTCTTC. Translated: CAWSVGGATPSGQFF.

This clone was observed a handful of times. The chain is built from TRBV30 and TRBJ1-1, with TRBD1 matching 10 bases. Per germline, CDR1 GTSNPN and CDR2 SVGIG (reference sequence). With V trimmed by 4 bases and J by 6 bases, 5 bases remained unmatched. The CDR3 spans 13 residues. This CDR3 reads CAWTQGTGAEAFF. The DNA of the CDR3 is TGTGCCTGGACCCAAGGGACAGGGGCTGAAGCTTTCTTT.

The chain recombines TRBV6-5 with TRBJ1-3; no clear D gene. Trimming took off 7 bases at V and 2 bases at J, with 3 bases between the two ends. This CDR3 spans 11 amino acids. Germline values: CDR1 MNHEY, CDR2 SVGAGI. CDR3 residues: CASTAGNTIYF. The CDR3 coding sequence is TGTGCCAGCACAGCTGGAAACACCATATATTTT.

Only a few counts were recorded for this clone. The chain uses TRBV6-5 and TRBJ2-5; D is unclear. The CDR3 extends over 14 amino acids. V gave up 2 bases and J gave up 3 bases, with 10 bases separating them. Germline V CDR1 and CDR2: MNHEY, SVGAGI. The CDR3 sequence is CASSYVGSKETQYF. In DNA, the CDR3 is TGTGCCAGCAGTTACGTGGGGTCTAAAGAGACCCAGTACTTC.